This TCR beta chain was recorded in a study of PD-1 blockade in classical Hodgkin lymphoma. As to this clone: Its antigen is unidentified.

This table comes from immunoSEQ multiplex PCR, and its TCRdb copy is limited to in-frame clones, with some not included. Among nearly 55,000 clones listed, approximately 81% were seen once. Each patient relapsed following autologous stem cell transplantation, and prior brentuximab vedotin exposure differed. Germline CDR1 is SGHTA and CDR2 is FQGNSA. Deletions cut 1 base from V and 7 bases from J, with 16 bases between. The CDR3 length is 16 residues. Study-wide results and caveats: Nivolumab initiation under 1 year post-ASCT meant exclusion.

Sequenced here: peripheral blood mononuclear cells (PBMCs), sampled at baseline. V and J are TRBV7-2 and TRBJ1-4, with D perhaps TRBD1 (6 bases). The TCR originated in a human donor with classical Hodgkin lymphoma. CDR3 residues: CASSLVLGAPGEKLFF. CDR3 coding DNA: TGTGCCAGCAGCTTAGTTCTGGGGGCGCCTGGTGAAAAACTGTTTTTT.